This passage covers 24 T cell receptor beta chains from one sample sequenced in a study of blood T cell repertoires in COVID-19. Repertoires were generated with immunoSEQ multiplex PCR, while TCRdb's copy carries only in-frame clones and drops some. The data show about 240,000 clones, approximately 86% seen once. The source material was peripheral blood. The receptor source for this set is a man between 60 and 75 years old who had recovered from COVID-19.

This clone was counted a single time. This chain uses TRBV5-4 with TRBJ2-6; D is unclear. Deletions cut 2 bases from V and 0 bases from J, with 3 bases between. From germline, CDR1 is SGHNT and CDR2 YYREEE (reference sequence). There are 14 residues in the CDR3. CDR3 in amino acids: CASSFLSGANVLTF. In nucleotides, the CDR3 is TGTGCCAGCAGCTTCCTCTCTGGGGCCAACGTCCTGACTTTC.

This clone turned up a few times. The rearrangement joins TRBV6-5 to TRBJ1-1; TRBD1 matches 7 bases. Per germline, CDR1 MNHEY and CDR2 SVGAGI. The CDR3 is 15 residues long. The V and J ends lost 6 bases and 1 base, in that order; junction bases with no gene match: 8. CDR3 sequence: CASRFSTGWNTEAFF. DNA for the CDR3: TGTGCCAGCAGGTTCTCGACAGGGTGGAACACTGAAGCTTTCTTT.

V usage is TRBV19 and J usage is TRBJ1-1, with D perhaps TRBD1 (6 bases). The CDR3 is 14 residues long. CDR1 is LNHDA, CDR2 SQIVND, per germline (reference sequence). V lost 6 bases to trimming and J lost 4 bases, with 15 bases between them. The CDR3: CASSAYRVGTEAFF. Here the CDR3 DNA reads TGTGCCAGTAGCGCATACAGGGTCGGCACTGAAGCTTTCTTT.

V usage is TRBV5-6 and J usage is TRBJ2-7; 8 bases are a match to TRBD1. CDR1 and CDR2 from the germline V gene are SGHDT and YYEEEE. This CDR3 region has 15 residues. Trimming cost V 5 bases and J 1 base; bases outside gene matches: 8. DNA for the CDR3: TGTGCCAGCAGGAGAGGACAGGGCCCTTCCTACGAGCAGTACTTC. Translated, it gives CASRRGQGPSYEQYF.

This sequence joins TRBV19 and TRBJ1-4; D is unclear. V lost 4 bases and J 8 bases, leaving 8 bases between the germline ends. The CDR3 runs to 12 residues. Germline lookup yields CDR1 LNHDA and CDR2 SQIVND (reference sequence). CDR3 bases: TGTGCCAGTAGTAAGCTCCGGGAAAAACTGTTTTTT. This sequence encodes CASSKLREKLFF.

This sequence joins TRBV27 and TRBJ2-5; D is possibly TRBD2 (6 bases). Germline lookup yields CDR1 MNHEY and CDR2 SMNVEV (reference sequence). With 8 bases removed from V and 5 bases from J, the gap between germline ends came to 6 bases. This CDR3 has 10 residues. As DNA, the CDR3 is TGTGCCAGCGGGGGGGAGACCCAGTACTTC. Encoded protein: CASGGETQYF.

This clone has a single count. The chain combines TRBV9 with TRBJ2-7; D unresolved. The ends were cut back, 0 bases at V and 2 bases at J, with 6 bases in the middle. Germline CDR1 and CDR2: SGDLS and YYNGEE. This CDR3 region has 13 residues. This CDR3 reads CASSVGPAYEQYF. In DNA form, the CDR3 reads TGTGCCAGCAGCGTAGGGCCAGCCTACGAGCAGTACTTC.

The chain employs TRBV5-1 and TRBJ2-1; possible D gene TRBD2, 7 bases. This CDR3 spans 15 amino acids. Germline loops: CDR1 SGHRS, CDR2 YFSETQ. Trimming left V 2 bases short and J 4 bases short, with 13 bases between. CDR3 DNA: TGCGCCAGCAGCTTTCGGGCGGGGGCGTACAATGAGCAGTTCTTC. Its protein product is CASSFRAGAYNEQFF.

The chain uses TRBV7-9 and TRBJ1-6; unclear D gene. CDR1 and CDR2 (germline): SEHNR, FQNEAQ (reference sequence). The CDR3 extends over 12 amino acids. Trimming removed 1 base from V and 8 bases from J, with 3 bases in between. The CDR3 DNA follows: TGTGCCAGCAGCTTAGGAGATTCACCCCTCCACTTT. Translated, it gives CASSLGDSPLHF.

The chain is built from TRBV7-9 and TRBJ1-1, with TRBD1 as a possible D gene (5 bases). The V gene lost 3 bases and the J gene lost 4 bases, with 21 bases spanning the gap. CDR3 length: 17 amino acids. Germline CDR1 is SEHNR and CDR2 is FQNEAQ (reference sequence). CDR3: CASSLLYEGRDGTEAFF. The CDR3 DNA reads TGTGCCAGCAGCTTGTTATATGAGGGGAGGGACGGCACTGAAGCTTTCTTT.

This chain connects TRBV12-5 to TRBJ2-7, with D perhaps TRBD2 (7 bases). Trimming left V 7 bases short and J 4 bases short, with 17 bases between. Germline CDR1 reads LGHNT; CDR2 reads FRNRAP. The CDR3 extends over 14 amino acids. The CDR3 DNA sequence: TGTGCTAGTGCTAAGGGGGGGCAGATGTACGAGCAGTACTTC. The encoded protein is CASAKGGQMYEQYF.

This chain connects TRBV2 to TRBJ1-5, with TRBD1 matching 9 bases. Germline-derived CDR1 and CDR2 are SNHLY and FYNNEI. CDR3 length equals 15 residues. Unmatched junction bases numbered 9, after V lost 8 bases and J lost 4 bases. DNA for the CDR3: TGTGCCAGCTCCGTCAGGACAGGGGTTAATCAGCCCCAGCATTTT. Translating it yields CASSVRTGVNQPQHF.

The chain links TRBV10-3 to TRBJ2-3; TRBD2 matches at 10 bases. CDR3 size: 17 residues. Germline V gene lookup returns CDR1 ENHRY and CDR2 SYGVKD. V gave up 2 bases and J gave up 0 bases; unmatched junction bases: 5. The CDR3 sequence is CAISETSGATSTDTQYF. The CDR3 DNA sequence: TGTGCCATCAGTGAGACTAGCGGGGCCACTAGCACAGATACGCAGTATTTT.

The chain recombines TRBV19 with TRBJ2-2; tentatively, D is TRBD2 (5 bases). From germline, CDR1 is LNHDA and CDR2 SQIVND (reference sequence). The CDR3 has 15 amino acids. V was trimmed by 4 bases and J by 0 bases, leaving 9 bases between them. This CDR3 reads CASSRRVANTGELFF. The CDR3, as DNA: TGTGCCAGTAGTAGGCGGGTTGCGAACACCGGGGAGCTGTTTTTT.

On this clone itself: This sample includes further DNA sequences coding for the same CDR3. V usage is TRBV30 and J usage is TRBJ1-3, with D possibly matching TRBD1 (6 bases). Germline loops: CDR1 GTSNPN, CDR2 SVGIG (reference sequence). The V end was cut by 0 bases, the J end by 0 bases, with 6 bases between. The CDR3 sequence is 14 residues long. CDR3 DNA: TGTGCCTGGAGTGTAGGGGGCTCTGGAAACACCATATATTTT. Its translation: CAWSVGGSGNTIYF.

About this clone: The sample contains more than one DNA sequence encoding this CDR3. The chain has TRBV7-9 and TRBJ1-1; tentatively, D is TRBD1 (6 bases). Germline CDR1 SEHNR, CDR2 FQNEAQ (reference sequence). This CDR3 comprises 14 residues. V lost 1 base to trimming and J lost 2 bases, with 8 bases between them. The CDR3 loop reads CASSLGRGNTEAFF. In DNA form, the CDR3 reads TGTGCCAGCAGCTTAGGCAGGGGAAACACTGAAGCTTTCTTT.

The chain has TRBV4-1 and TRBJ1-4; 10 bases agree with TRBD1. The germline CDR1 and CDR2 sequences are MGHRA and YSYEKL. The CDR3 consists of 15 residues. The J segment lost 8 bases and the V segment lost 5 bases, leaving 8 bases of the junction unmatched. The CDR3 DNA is TGCGCCAGCAGCACCCGGGACAGGGGATACGAAAAACTGTTTTTT. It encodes CASSTRDRGYEKLFF.

The DNA for the CDR3 is TGTGCCAGTAGTACCCCTCTAGCGGGGGCGTACGAGCAGTACTTC. Translation gives CASSTPLAGAYEQYF. The rearrangement uses TRBV19 and TRBJ2-7; 10 bases are shared with TRBD2. Unmatched junction bases numbered 7, after V lost 4 bases and J lost 4 bases. From germline, CDR1 is LNHDA and CDR2 SQIVND (reference sequence). The CDR3 covers 15 residues.

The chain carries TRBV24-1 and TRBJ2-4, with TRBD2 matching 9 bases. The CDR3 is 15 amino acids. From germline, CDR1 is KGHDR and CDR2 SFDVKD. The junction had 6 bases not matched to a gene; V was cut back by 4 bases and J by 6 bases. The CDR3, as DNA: TGTGCCACCAGTGACCCCCGGCGGGGGGGAAACATTCAGTACTTC. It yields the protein CATSDPRRGGNIQYF.

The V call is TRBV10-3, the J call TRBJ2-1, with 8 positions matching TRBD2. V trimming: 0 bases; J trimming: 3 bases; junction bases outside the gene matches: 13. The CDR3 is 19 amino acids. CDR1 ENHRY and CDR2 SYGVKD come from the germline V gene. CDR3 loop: CAISESRGWGSGSYNEQFF. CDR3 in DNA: TGTGCCATCAGTGAGTCAAGGGGATGGGGAAGCGGGAGCTACAATGAGCAGTTCTTC.

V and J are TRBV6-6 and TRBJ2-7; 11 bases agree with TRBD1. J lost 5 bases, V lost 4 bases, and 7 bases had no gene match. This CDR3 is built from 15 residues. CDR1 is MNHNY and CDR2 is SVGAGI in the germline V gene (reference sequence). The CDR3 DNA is TGTGCCAGCAGTTCCGAGGACAGGGGGCCGAACGAGCAGTACTTC. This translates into CASSSEDRGPNEQYF.

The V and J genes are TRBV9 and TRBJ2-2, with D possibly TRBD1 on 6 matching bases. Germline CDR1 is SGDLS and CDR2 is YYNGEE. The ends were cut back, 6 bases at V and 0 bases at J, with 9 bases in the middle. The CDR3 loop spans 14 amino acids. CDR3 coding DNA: TGTGCCAGCACCGCAGGGGCGAACACCGGGGAGCTGTTTTTT. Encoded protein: CASTAGANTGELFF. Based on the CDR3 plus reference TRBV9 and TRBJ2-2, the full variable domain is DSGVTQTPKHLITATGQRVTLRCSPRSGDLSVYWYQQSLDQGLQFLIQYYNGEERAKGNILERFSAQQFPDLHSELNLSSLELGDSALYFCASTAGANTGELFFGEGSRLTVL.

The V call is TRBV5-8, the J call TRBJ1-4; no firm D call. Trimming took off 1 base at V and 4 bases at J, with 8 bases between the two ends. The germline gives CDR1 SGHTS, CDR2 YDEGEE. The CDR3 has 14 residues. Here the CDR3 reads CASSLTVINEKLFF. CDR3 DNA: TGTGCCAGCAGCTTGACAGTCATTAATGAAAAACTGTTTTTT.

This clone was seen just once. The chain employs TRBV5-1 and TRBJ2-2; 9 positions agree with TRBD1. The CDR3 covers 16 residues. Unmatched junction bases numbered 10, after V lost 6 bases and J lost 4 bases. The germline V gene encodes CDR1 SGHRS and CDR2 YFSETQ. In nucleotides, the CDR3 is TGCGCCAGCAACCAACAGGGGGCTGGGGGCACCGGGGAGCTGTTTTTT. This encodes CASNQQGAGGTGELFF. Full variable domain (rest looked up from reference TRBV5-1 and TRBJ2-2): KAGVTQTPRYLIKTRGQQVTLSCSPISGHRSVSWYQQTPGQGLQFLFEYFSETQRNKGNFPGRFSGRQFSNSRSEMNVSTLELGDSALYLCASNQQGAGGTGELFFGEGSRLTVL.